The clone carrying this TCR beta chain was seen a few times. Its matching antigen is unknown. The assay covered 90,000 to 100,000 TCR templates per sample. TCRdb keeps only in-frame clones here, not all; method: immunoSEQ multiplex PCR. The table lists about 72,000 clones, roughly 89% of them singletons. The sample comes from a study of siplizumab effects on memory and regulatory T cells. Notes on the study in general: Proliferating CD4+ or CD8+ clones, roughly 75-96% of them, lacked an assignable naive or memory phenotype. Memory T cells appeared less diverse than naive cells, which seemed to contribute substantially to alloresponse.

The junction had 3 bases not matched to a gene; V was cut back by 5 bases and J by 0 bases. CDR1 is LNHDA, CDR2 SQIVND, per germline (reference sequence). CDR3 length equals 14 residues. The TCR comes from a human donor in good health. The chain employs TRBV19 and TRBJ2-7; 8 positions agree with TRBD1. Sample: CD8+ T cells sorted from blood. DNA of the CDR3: TGTGCCAGTAGTCTTACAGGGGGCTCCTACGAGCAGTACTTC. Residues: CASSLTGGSYEQYF.